The source of this T cell receptor beta chain is a study of metastatic and nonmetastatic thyroid tumors (dated by TCRdb to 2020 to 2021). Concerning the study at large: For patients with malignant and with benign thyroid disease, the researchers compared repertoires between peripheral blood samples and tumor or nodule tissue samples. General study outcomes and caveats: TCR beta diversity was reported as significantly higher in malignant tumors than in benign nodules, in both blood and tumor samples.

Trimmed from V: 3 bases; trimmed from J: 4 bases; junction bases lacking a gene match: 11. Inclusive of the bounding cysteine and phenylalanine, the CDR3 is 18 residues long. The only DNA kept is the CDR3, 54 bases in frame from the first base. The germline V gene specifies KGHDR as CDR1 and SFDVKD as CDR2. Before undergoing thyroid surgery, none of the patients had been given any kind of treatment. Patient clinical samples collected from about 2012 to 2018 were retrospectively analysed using T-cell receptor beta sequencing. About this clone itself: It has no known antigen specificity. No base qualities exist here, and no much larger clone lies one base off it.

Libraries were made using PCR. Sequencer: Illumina HiSeq 4000. High-throughput sequencing was used to profile the TCR beta-chain CDR3 region of each patient. Regarding the original processing steps: Drawing on CDR3 differences between clinicopathological groups, the researchers built a classifier meant to tell apart patients with distant-metastatic papillary thyroid cancer. The Shannon index was used to assess repertoire diversity, and the Morisita-Horn index was used to assess tumor-blood repertoire similarity. TCRdb redid the processing of the public reads, applying fastp at Q25 and MiXCR, and retained in-frame beta chains. These V and J calls derive from TCRdb rather than the authors' analysis. The sample profile shows some 64,000 clones; 4% to 4.5% of them were found once. The ten largest make up 20% to 25% of the sample.

This TCR derives from a female donor with papillary thyroid cancer or a benign thyroid nodule (not recorded which). Some clones in this sample may be carry-over from other donors' samples. The V gene is TRBV24-1 and the J gene is TRBJ2-1, with 10 bases matching TRBD1. The sample comprised blood. The CDR3 region reads CATSDPSPGQGTYNEQFF. In nucleotide form, the sequence is TGTGCCACCAGTGATCCCTCACCGGGACAGGGGACTTACAATGAGCAGTTCTTC.